A selection of T cell receptor beta chains follows, all from one sample in a study of T cell responses to AZD1222 COVID-19 vaccine. Sequenced by immunoSEQ multiplex PCR; TCRdb stores in-frame clones only, minus some. The sample holds about 160,000 clones, roughly nine tenths seen once. Material: peripheral blood, obtained 28 days after the second AZD1222 dose. The receptor set was obtained from an adult who received the AZD1222 COVID-19 vaccine. Each CDR3 is given with its conserved first and last residue. D genes are given only for firm matches. Clone size is stated in some rows and not others, as once, few, many or a class when expanded.

TRBV7-9	.	TRBJ1-4	.	TGTGCCAGCAGCCCCCGGGTTAATGAAAAACTGTTTTTT	CASSPRVNEKLFF
TRBV13	TRBD1	TRBJ1-4	.	TGTGCCAGCAGCTCTACAGGGGGCACTAATGAAAAACTGTTTTTT	CASSSTGGTNEKLFF
TRBV9	TRBD1	TRBJ2-7	.	TGTGCCAGCAGCTCACAGGGGGTGGCCTACGAGCAGTACTTC	CASSSQGVAYEQYF
TRBV4-1	TRBD1	TRBJ1-2	.	TGCGCCAGCAGCCAAGATGAATTCGTGGACAGGGCCTATACTAACTATGGCTACACCTTC	CASSQDEFVDRAYTNYGYTF
TRBV15	TRBD1	TRBJ1-2	.	TGTGCCACCAGCAGAGAGGGACAGGGGAACCCTGGCTATGGCTACACCTTC	CATSREGQGNPGYGYTF
TRBV25-1	.	TRBJ1-2	few	TGTGCCAGCAGTCGCGGGCCCCCTTTAGAGGGCTACACCTTC	CASSRGPPLEGYTF
TRBV20-1	.	TRBJ2-3	.	TGCAGTGCTAGTACCCCCGAATCGGCGCAGTATTTT	CSASTPESAQYF
TRBV19	.	TRBJ2-1	.	TGTGCCAGTAGTGAGGGCGACACGTACAATGAGCAGTTCTTC	CASSEGDTYNEQFF
TRBV15	.	TRBJ1-2	.	TGTGCCACCAGCGGGGCGACAGGCCCAAACTATGGCTACACCTTC	CATSGATGPNYGYTF
TRBV25-1	TRBD1	TRBJ2-7	few	TGTGCCAGCAGTGGGGAAAGGACAGGGGCTCCCCCCTACGAGCAGTACTTC	CASSGERTGAPPYEQYF
TRBV2	TRBD1	TRBJ2-7	.	TGTGCCAGCAACGAACAGGGGTTCAGCTCCTACGAGCAGTACTTC	CASNEQGFSSYEQYF
TRBV7-8	TRBD1	TRBJ1-6	.	TGTGCCAGCAGGCCGGGGACAGGGAATAATTCACCCCTCCACTTT	CASRPGTGNNSPLHF
TRBV30	TRBD1	TRBJ1-5	.	TGTGCCTGGAGTCAGGGGGCAAATCAGCCCCAGCATTTT	CAWSQGANQPQHF
TRBV9	TRBD1	TRBJ1-1	.	TGTGCCAGCAGCGTTACCCACGGACAGGGGGGGACTGAAGCTTTCTTT	CASSVTHGQGGTEAFF
TRBV6-5	.	TRBJ1-2	once	TGTGCCAGCAGTTACTCACCGACCCAGGACCCTGGCTACACCTTC	CASSYSPTQDPGYTF
TRBV29-1	.	TRBJ2-1	.	TGCAGCGTTGAAACTGGGGGCTCCTACAATGAGCAGTTCTTC	CSVETGGSYNEQFF
TRBV3-1/TRBV3-2	.	TRBJ1-4	.	TGTGCCAGCAGCCAAGCGGGACCCTACGAAAAACTGTTTTTT	CASSQAGPYEKLFF
TRBV9	.	TRBJ2-1	.	TGTGCCAGCAGCGTTCGGGACACCTTCAATGAGCAGTTCTTC	CASSVRDTFNEQFF
TRBV27	.	TRBJ1-2	.	TGTGCCAGCAGTCCCGGATATGGCTACACCTTC	CASSPGYGYTF
TRBV23-1	.	TRBJ1-2	.	TGCGCCAGCAGTCAATCGCCCGGGTGGGATGGCTACACCTTC	CASSQSPGWDGYTF
TRBV18	TRBD2	TRBJ2-5	.	TGTGCCAGCTCCCACCGGGGGCTAGCGGGAGGTGTAGAGACCCAGTACTTC	CASSHRGLAGGVETQYF
TRBV19	.	TRBJ1-3	.	TGTGCCAGTAGTATAGCTATGTCAACTGGAAACACCATATATTTT	CASSIAMSTGNTIYF
TRBV19	.	TRBJ1-5	.	TGTGCCAGCAGCCGGGACCGCGATCAGCCCCAGCATTTT	CASSRDRDQPQHF
TRBV21-1	.	TRBJ1-5	.	TGTGCCAGCAATCAGCCCCAGCATTTT	CASNQPQHF
TRBV6-2/TRBV6-3	.	TRBJ2-1	.	TGTGCCAGCAGTTACCTGGGGGCGAGGGTTTACAATGAGCAGTTCTTC	CASSYLGARVYNEQFF
TRBV30	.	TRBJ1-5	.	TGTGCCTGGACCACCGGGGGGCAGGGACAGCCCCAGCATTTT	CAWTTGGQGQPQHF
TRBV5-1	TRBD2	TRBJ2-2	.	TGCGCCAGCAGCTTCTCTAGCGGAGGGCCCGCGAACACCGGGGAGCTGTTTTTT	CASSFSSGGPANTGELFF
TRBV6-2/TRBV6-3	.	TRBJ1-2	.	TGTGCCAGCAGTTACGTAAGCACAGGCGATGGCTACACCTTC	CASSYVSTGDGYTF
TRBV7-3	.	TRBJ2-3	.	TGTGCCAGCAGCTTATCAGCACCAGATACGCAGTATTTT	CASSLSAPDTQYF